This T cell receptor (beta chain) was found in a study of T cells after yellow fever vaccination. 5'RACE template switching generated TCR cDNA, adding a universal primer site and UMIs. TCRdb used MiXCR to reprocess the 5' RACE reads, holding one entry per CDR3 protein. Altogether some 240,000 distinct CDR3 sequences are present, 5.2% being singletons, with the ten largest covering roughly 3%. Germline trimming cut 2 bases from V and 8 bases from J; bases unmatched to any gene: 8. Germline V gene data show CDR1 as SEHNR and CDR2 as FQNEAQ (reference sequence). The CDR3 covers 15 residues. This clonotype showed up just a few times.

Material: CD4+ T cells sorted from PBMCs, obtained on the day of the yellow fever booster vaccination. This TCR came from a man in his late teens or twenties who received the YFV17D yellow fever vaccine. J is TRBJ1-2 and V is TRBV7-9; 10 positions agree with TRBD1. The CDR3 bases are TGTGCCAGCAGCTTAACTTCGGGACAGGGGTTAGGCTACACCTTC. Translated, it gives CASSLTSGQGLGYTF.